This TCR beta chain was profiled in a study of blood T cells in healthy people across ages. It was with a sample-barcoded 5' primer and a J-beta primer mix that a second PCR of about 6 to 12 cycles was run. MiXCR, applied by TCRdb to the 5' RACE reads, yields one record per CDR3 protein. The sample yields roughly 680,000 distinct CDR3 sequences, more than 45% seen once. This clonotype has only one observation. The sample was blood. The sequence derives from an elderly woman in good health.

The CDR3: CASSPETGGEETQYF. Written as DNA, the CDR3 is TGTGCCAGCTCACCAGAAACAGGGGGTGAAGAGACCCAGTACTTC. The V gene is TRBV18, the J gene TRBJ2-5; 8 bases fit TRBD1. J gave up 3 bases and V 2 bases, and 5 bases lay outside the gene matches. Germline CDR1 and CDR2: KGHSH and LQKENI. The CDR3 runs to 15 residues.